This T cell receptor beta chain comes out of a study of T-cell memory formation after mild COVID-19. The CDR3 is 14 residues long. Trimming removed 6 bases from V and 1 base from J, with 15 bases in between. Per germline, CDR1 DFQATT and CDR2 SNEGSKA (reference sequence). As for this clonotype: Its antigen remains unidentified.

Constant-segment primers served in 5'RACE that generated TCR alpha and TCR beta cDNA libraries bearing sample barcodes and UMIs. TCRdb called the 5' RACE reads again in MiXCR, with one record for every CDR3 protein. The sample contains fewer than 500,000 distinct CDR3 sequences, roughly 23% of which appear only once. Study results and limitations: Contracting CD8+ clones were enriched in EMRA, CD4+ mainly in CM and EM. Balance between CD4 and CD8 was seen in clones contracting day 15 to 85, and a CD4+ lean was seen in later expanders.

This clonotype was sampled from an adult woman who had mild COVID-19 (a few samples of this study predate the infection). Cell type and time point are not known. The chain joins TRBV20-1 to TRBJ1-1, with a possible D match to TRBD1 (5 bases). The sequenced sample was PBMCs or a T cell subset sorted from them (not recorded which). The CDR3 sequence is CSARRQGGNTEAFF. DNA for the CDR3: TGCAGTGCCCGGCGCCAGGGAGGGAACACTGAAGCTTTCTTT.